The 23 T cell receptor beta chains given below trace back to one sample, sequenced in a study of long-term antiretroviral therapy in people with HIV. The libraries were made with immunoSEQ v3.0 at survey level. Assay used: immunoSEQ multiplex PCR; TCRdb lists only in-frame clones, some missing. The sample lists approximately 11,000 clones; about four fifths were seen once. The sample was unsorted PBMCs, taken 1.8 years after starting antiretroviral therapy. The receptors come from a man aged 40-50 years with HIV.

The gene calls are TRBV5-6 and TRBJ2-3, with a weak D call TRBD1 (5 bases). Trimming left V 5 bases short and J 0 bases short, with 10 bases between. Germline CDR1 is SGHDT and CDR2 is YYEEEE. This CDR3 region has 14 residues. CDR3 bases: TGTGCCAGCAGTGGACAAACTAGCACAGATACGCAGTATTTT. It is translated as CASSGQTSTDTQYF.

This rearrangement joins TRBV19 to TRBJ1-5; the D is unclear. The germline V and J ends were trimmed by 4 bases and 4 bases, with 11 bases remaining between them. The germline CDR1 and CDR2 sequences are LNHDA and SQIVND (reference sequence). The CDR3 contains 14 residues. The CDR3 DNA reads TGTGCCAGTAGTAGCAAGGCGGGGAATCAGCCCCAGCATTTT. Translated, it gives CASSSKAGNQPQHF.

A single count supports this clone. V gene TRBV5-6 combines with J gene TRBJ2-1; maybe TRBD1 (6 bases). CDR1 and CDR2 (germline): SGHDT, YYEEEE. The V and J ends lost 2 bases and 5 bases respectively, with 11 bases between them. CDR3 length equals 14 residues. The CDR3 DNA reads as TGTGCCAGCAGCTTAGAACAGGGAAACAATGAGCAGTTCTTC. Protein product: CASSLEQGNNEQFF.

The genes are TRBV9 and TRBJ2-3; 13 nucleotides line up with TRBD2. The CDR3 runs 19 residues. The germline V gene encodes CDR1 SGDLS and CDR2 YYNGEE. The V segment lost 2 bases and the J segment 0 bases; nucleotides outside the gene matches: 9. The CDR3 coding sequence is TGTGCCAGCAGCGTCGGACTAGCGGGAGTAGTTACGAGCACAGATACGCAGTATTTT. Its translation: CASSVGLAGVVTSTDTQYF.

The chain joins TRBV7-2 to TRBJ2-5; D may be TRBD2 (6 bases). Per germline, CDR1 SGHTA and CDR2 FQGNSA. Trimming left V 4 bases short and J 4 bases short, with 22 bases between. The CDR3 spans 17 residues. In DNA, the CDR3 is TGTGCCAGCAGCTCCGCCGTCGGGGGTATCAGGCGAGAGACCCAGTACTTC. Residues: CASSSAVGGIRRETQYF.

The chain links TRBV6-1 to TRBJ2-7; 9 positions agree with TRBD2. V lost 2 bases to trimming and J lost 5 bases; unmatched junction nucleotides: 19. The CDR3 covers 19 residues. The germline V gene encodes CDR1 MNHNS and CDR2 SASEGT. The chain's CDR3 is CASSEITLIRLAGSNEQYF. CDR3 DNA sequence: TGTGCCAGCAGTGAAATTACCCTAATTCGGCTAGCGGGAAGCAACGAGCAGTACTTC.

The genes are TRBV28 and TRBJ2-1, with a tentative D call TRBD2 (6 bases). From germline, CDR1 is MDHEN and CDR2 SYDVKM. The CDR3 totals 14 residues. Trimming took off 10 bases at V and 3 bases at J, with 16 bases between the two ends. The CDR3 DNA follows: TGTGCCACCCATTGGAGGGTGGACTACAATGAGCAGTTCTTC. Protein product: CATHWRVDYNEQFF.

The chain links TRBV4-1 to TRBJ2-7, with a weak D call TRBD2 (5 bases). The V and J ends lost 5 bases and 7 bases respectively, with 12 bases between them. This CDR3 comprises 12 residues. Germline V gives CDR1 MGHRA, CDR2 YSYEKL. CDR3 coding DNA: TGCGCCAGCAGCAGGACGTCGGGAGAGCAGTACTTC. This codes for CASSRTSGEQYF.

V usage is TRBV6-5 and J usage is TRBJ2-7; D is unclear. V lost 7 bases, J lost 6 bases, and 10 bases lay in between. In germline, CDR1 is MNHEY, CDR2 SVGAGI. CDR3 length: 11 residues. The chain's CDR3 is CASTSTGEQYF. Here the CDR3 DNA reads TGTGCCAGCACGAGTACGGGCGAGCAGTACTTC.

The chain has TRBV9 and TRBJ2-6; D not certain. Germline CDR1 and CDR2: SGDLS and YYNGEE. This CDR3 comprises 13 residues. Trimming cost V 0 bases and J 2 bases, with 0 bases left between them. The CDR3, as DNA: TGTGCCAGCAGCGTAGCTGGGGCCAACGTCCTGACTTTC. This codes for CASSVAGANVLTF.

The chain employs TRBV28 and TRBJ2-7, with D unresolved. V shed 5 bases and J shed 3 bases, with 14 bases lying between them. This CDR3 is built from 14 residues. Germline values: CDR1 MDHEN, CDR2 SYDVKM. In nucleotides, the CDR3 is TGTGCCAGCAGTCCCCAATCAAGGGACTACGAGCAGTACTTC. It encodes CASSPQSRDYEQYF.

The chain has TRBV9 and TRBJ2-3; D may be TRBD1 or TRBD2 (5 bases each). CDR1 and CDR2 (germline): SGDLS, YYNGEE. The CDR3 is 14 residues long. V dropped 0 bases and J dropped 5 bases, with 10 bases sitting between them. CDR3 region: CASSVGDGKDTQYF. The CDR3 DNA follows: TGTGCCAGCAGCGTAGGGGACGGAAAAGATACGCAGTATTTT.

The rearrangement links TRBV7-9 to TRBJ2-2; D is possibly TRBD1 (6 bases). Trimming removed 5 bases from V and 4 bases from J, with 14 bases in between. CDR3 length: 15 residues. Germline-derived CDR1 and CDR2 are SEHNR and FQNEAQ (reference sequence). CDR3 loop: CASSPRTVLTGELFF. CDR3 coding DNA: TGTGCCAGCAGCCCCCGGACAGTACTCACCGGGGAGCTGTTTTTT. Looking up the rest from reference TRBV7-9 and TRBJ2-2 gives the full variable domain: DTGVSQNPRHKITKRGQNVTFRCDPISEHNRLYWYRQTLGQGPEFLTYFQNEAQLEKSRLLSDRFSAERPKGSFSTLEIQRTEQGDSAMYLCASSPRTVLTGELFFGEGSRLTVL.

Points on this clone: An end of the junction does not agree with germline; a read error may underlie this. The chain couples TRBV5-6 to TRBJ2-3; TRBD2 aligns across 7 bases. CDR1 and CDR2 from the germline V gene are SGHDT and YYEEEE. The CDR3 spans 15 residues. The CDR3 protein is CASSPGLTSIDTQYF. Written as DNA, the CDR3 is TGTGCCAGCAGCCCGGGCCTGACTAGCATAGATACGCAGTATTTT.

The rearrangement uses TRBV28 and TRBJ1-1, with D possibly matching TRBD1 (6 bases). Trimming removed 8 bases from V and 0 bases from J, with 19 bases in between. Germline assignment: CDR1 MDHEN and CDR2 SYDVKM. The CDR3 consists of 16 residues. Here the CDR3 DNA reads TGTGCCAGCTCCGTTGTACAGGGATTAATGAACACTGAAGCTTTCTTT. Protein: CASSVVQGLMNTEAFF.

The V call is TRBV6-4, the J call TRBJ2-3, with D possibly TRBD2 on 6 matching bases. Trimming removed 3 bases from V and 0 bases from J, with 10 bases in between. The CDR3 totals 15 residues. Germline-derived CDR1 and CDR2 are MRHNA and SNTAGT. CDR3 protein: CASSDGGGSTDTQYF. CDR3 nucleotides: TGTGCCAGCAGTGATGGGGGAGGAAGCACAGATACGCAGTATTTT.

The chain carries TRBV9 and TRBJ1-2, with 11 bases that match TRBD1. The CDR3 length is 15 residues. With V trimmed by 3 bases and J by 8 bases, 9 bases remained unmatched. The germline CDR1 and CDR2 sequences are SGDLS and YYNGEE. The CDR3 DNA reads as TGTGCCAGCAGCGGCGGGACAGGGGGATTCGGAGGCTACACCTTC. Amino acid sequence: CASSGGTGGFGGYTF.

This clone was found a few times. This chain joins TRBV28 and TRBJ1-3; D gene uncertain. The germline gives CDR1 MDHEN, CDR2 SYDVKM. CDR3 size: 16 residues. V lost 7 bases, J lost 0 bases, and 16 bases lay in between. CDR3 DNA: TGTGCCAGCACCATCCGGGGAGGTTACTCTGGAAACACCATATATTTT. The encoded protein is CASTIRGGYSGNTIYF.

The count of this clone is one. The chain links TRBV6-5 to TRBJ2-7; 7 positions agree with TRBD2. Germline CDR1 is MNHEY and CDR2 is SVGAGI. J gave up 5 bases and V 6 bases, and 1 base lay outside the gene matches. This CDR3 region has 11 residues. Written as DNA, the CDR3 is TGTGCCAGCAGCCGGGAGGACGAGCAGTACTTC. It translates to CASSREDEQYF.

J is TRBJ2-1 and V is TRBV7-9; 12 bases agree with TRBD2. Germline CDR1 and CDR2: SEHNR and FQNEAQ (reference sequence). Trimming removed 5 bases from V and 5 bases from J; junction bases left unmatched: 4. This CDR3 comprises 15 residues. As DNA, the CDR3 is TGTGCCAGCAGCCCTAGCGGGAGGGCTAACAATGAGCAGTTCTTC. Protein sequence: CASSPSGRANNEQFF.

This chain joins TRBV28 and TRBJ2-7; no clear D gene. V dropped 7 bases and J dropped 2 bases, with 9 bases sitting between them. This CDR3 contains 12 residues. CDR1 and CDR2 (germline): MDHEN, SYDVKM. This CDR3 reads CASNDGTYEQYF. The CDR3 DNA sequence: TGTGCCAGCAATGACGGAACCTACGAGCAGTACTTC.

V gene TRBV19 combines with J gene TRBJ2-7; D possibly corresponds to TRBD1 (5 bases). The V gene lost 5 bases and the J gene lost 6 bases, with 17 bases spanning the gap. The CDR3 is made up of 14 amino acids. Germline values: CDR1 LNHDA, CDR2 SQIVND (reference sequence). DNA of the CDR3: TGTGCCAGTAGTGCCTGGGATCTTCAGGGCGAGCAGTACTTC. This encodes CASSAWDLQGEQYF.

The J gene is TRBJ2-7, the V gene TRBV27; D remains ambiguous. CDR1 and CDR2 from the germline V gene are MNHEY and SMNVEV (reference sequence). The length of the CDR3 is 15 residues. With 0 bases removed from V and 3 bases from J, the gap between germline ends came to 12 bases. CDR3 in amino acids: CASSLSMARNYEQYF. CDR3 coding DNA: TGTGCCAGCAGTTTATCTATGGCTAGGAACTACGAGCAGTACTTC.